These T cell receptor beta chains were read from a single sample in a study of blood T cell repertoires in COVID-19. Libraries were prepared by immunoSEQ multiplex PCR; TCRdb keeps only in-frame clonotypes and omits some of them. Of 60,000 to 75,000 clones listed, 87% were seen once; the top ten hold roughly 18%. The specimen sequenced was peripheral blood. These receptors came from a woman older than 75 with acute or convalescent COVID-19. The conserved cysteine and the conserved F or W are not part of the CDR3 here. The order of the fields is CDR3 protein, J gene, V gene.

cdr3_aa: SVVGGPTQTQY; j_call: TRBJ2-5; v_call: TRBV29-1
cdr3_aa: ASSTISSGETQY; j_call: TRBJ2-5; v_call: TRBV7-9
cdr3_aa: ASSYQVRLPRTQY; j_call: TRBJ2-5; v_call: TRBV6-5
cdr3_aa: ASSLDRVSYEQY; j_call: TRBJ2-7; v_call: TRBV11-2
cdr3_aa: ASSTPDRHQETQY; j_call: TRBJ2-5; v_call: TRBV5-1
cdr3_aa: ASSLASRVISEAF; j_call: TRBJ1-1; v_call: TRBV5-1
cdr3_aa: ASSQVRLAGSYEQY; j_call: TRBJ2-7; v_call: TRBV3-1/TRBV3-2
cdr3_aa: ASRSGQGSYNEQF; j_call: TRBJ2-1; v_call: TRBV7-8
cdr3_aa: ASSLGQREPQH; j_call: TRBJ1-5; v_call: TRBV7-9
cdr3_aa: ASSLGTSGRYEQY; j_call: TRBJ2-7; v_call: TRBV27
cdr3_aa: ASSLAQGYTEAF; j_call: TRBJ1-1; v_call: TRBV28
cdr3_aa: ASSPTRGPYNEQF; j_call: TRBJ2-1; v_call: TRBV18
cdr3_aa: AWSVLGGPPGAF; j_call: TRBJ1-1; v_call: TRBV30
cdr3_aa: ASSFGERCYDNSPLH; j_call: TRBJ1-6; v_call: TRBV27
cdr3_aa: ASRLGQGGYGYT; j_call: TRBJ1-2; v_call: TRBV28
cdr3_aa: ASSEGQGWFTEAF; j_call: TRBJ1-1; v_call: TRBV28
cdr3_aa: ASSFGGSDEQY; j_call: TRBJ2-7; v_call: TRBV7-9
cdr3_aa: ASRKGVYGYT; j_call: TRBJ1-2; v_call: TRBV28
cdr3_aa: ASSLPLGSYEQY; j_call: TRBJ2-7; v_call: TRBV28
cdr3_aa: AFGGDSSYEQY; j_call: TRBJ2-7; v_call: TRBV30
cdr3_aa: ASSLAGGLGTEAF; j_call: TRBJ1-1; v_call: TRBV5-1
cdr3_aa: ASSLKAGYGYT; j_call: TRBJ1-2; v_call: TRBV27
cdr3_aa: ASSTSGWGAGNEQF; j_call: TRBJ2-1; v_call: TRBV19
cdr3_aa: ASRDSNYGYT; j_call: TRBJ1-2; v_call: TRBV28
cdr3_aa: ASSLRGGDTDTQY; j_call: TRBJ2-3; v_call: TRBV13
cdr3_aa: ASSGQVMSYEQY; j_call: TRBJ2-7; v_call: TRBV19
cdr3_aa: ASSRGYRSGNTIY; j_call: TRBJ1-3; v_call: TRBV3-1/TRBV3-2
cdr3_aa: ASSSHGGELF; j_call: TRBJ2-2; v_call: TRBV5-5
cdr3_aa: ASSIGGQGVYGYT; j_call: TRBJ1-2; v_call: TRBV19
cdr3_aa: ASSAGSTNEKLF; j_call: TRBJ1-4; v_call: TRBV5-1
cdr3_aa: ASSLDSTSSYEQY; j_call: TRBJ2-7; v_call: TRBV7-6
cdr3_aa: ASSQGPSQETQY; j_call: TRBJ2-5; v_call: TRBV3-1/TRBV3-2
cdr3_aa: ASSPPDRGREY; j_call: TRBJ2-7; v_call: TRBV18